This T cell receptor beta chain stems from a study of cytomegalovirus exposure and HLA in healthy donors. Findings and caveats of the study: Researchers reported in a later analysis that common viral pathogens appeared linked to several top clusters.

As to this clone: Antigen unknown.

The CDR3 loop spans 14 amino acids. Trimming removed 3 bases from V and 1 base from J, with 7 bases in between. Germline CDR1 and CDR2: MDHEN and SYDVKM. Vbeta (60) and Jbeta (13) primers were used in the PCR. Study processing details: The authors later counted approximately 80 million unique TCR beta chains, 9.5 million to 13 million of them shared. Only in-frame clones appear in the TCRdb table, and some are missing; sequencing was by immunoSEQ multiplex PCR. Clone size and V and J calls were adopted from that table, with D and trimming inferred from the DNA. This sample contains around 70,000 clones.

The chain joins TRBV28 to TRBJ1-3, with no clear D. The sample was PBMCs. The receptor was derived from a man between 40 and 49 years old in good health and CMV-seronegative. Here the CDR3 DNA reads TGTGCCAGCAGTTTCAAAACTTCTGGAAACACCATATATTTT. Amino acid sequence: CASSFKTSGNTIYF.